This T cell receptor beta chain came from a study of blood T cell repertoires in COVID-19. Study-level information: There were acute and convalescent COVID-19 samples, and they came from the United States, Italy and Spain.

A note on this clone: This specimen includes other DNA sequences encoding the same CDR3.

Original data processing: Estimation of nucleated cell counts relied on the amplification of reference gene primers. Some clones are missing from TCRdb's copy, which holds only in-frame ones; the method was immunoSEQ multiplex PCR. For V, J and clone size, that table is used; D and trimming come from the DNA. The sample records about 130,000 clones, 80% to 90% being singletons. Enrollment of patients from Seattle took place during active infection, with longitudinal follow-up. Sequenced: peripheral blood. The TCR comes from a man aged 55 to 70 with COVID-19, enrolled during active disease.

The CDR3 DNA is TGTGCCAGCAGCCAAGATAATCGGGGCAATCAGCCCCAGCATTTT. Translation: CASSQDNRGNQPQHF. V and J are TRBV4-2 and TRBJ1-5; D is unresolved. Trimming pared 0 bases from V and 2 bases from J, leaving 8 bases between. The CDR3 length is 15 residues. Germline V gives CDR1 LGHNA, CDR2 YNFKEQ.